The 9 T cell receptor beta chains listed next were all sequenced from one sample in a study of blood T cell repertoires in COVID-19. Using immunoSEQ multiplex PCR, the repertoire was profiled, and TCRdb retains in-frame clones only, with some absent. Of about 150,000 clones detected, roughly 91% appear once; the ten largest clones hold less than 3%. The sample taken for sequencing was peripheral blood. These receptors were taken from a man aged 55-75 years with active or convalescent COVID-19.

The chain has TRBV3-1 (or the pseudogene TRBV3-2) and TRBJ2-7, with 9 bases matching TRBD1. After removal of 2 bases from V and 5 bases from J, the junction contained 7 bases not matched to a gene. The length of the CDR3 is 15 residues. The germline gives CDR1 LGHDT, CDR2 YNNKEL (reference sequence). The CDR3 protein is CASSQWGQGNHEQYF. The CDR3 nucleotides read TGTGCCAGCAGCCAATGGGGACAGGGCAACCACGAGCAGTACTTC.

The CDR3 DNA reads TGTGCCAGCAGCTTGGGGACAGGGAGAAACACTGAAGCTTTCTTT. Translating gives CASSLGTGRNTEAFF. The chain employs TRBV5-5 and TRBJ1-1; TRBD1 agrees at 8 bases. The ends lost 0 bases at V and 2 bases at J; junction bases unmatched: 3. Germline CDR1 is SGHKS and CDR2 is YYEKEE (reference sequence). There are 15 residues in the CDR3.

Here the CDR3 reads CASRGQLNYGYTF. In DNA, the CDR3 is TGTGCCAGCAGAGGACAGTTGAACTATGGCTACACCTTC. V is TRBV12-3 or TRBV12-4 and J is TRBJ1-2, with a tentative D call TRBD1 (6 bases). The CDR3 runs to 13 residues. V was shortened by 6 bases and J by 2 bases, with 10 bases between the two germline ends.

This clone has only a few counts. The J gene is TRBJ1-6, the V gene TRBV28; TRBD1 matches 9 bases. This CDR3 has 15 residues. CDR1 MDHEN and CDR2 SYDVKM come from the germline V gene. The trim removed 5 bases at V and 6 bases at J, leaving 5 bases unmatched. CDR3: CASSTRQGGNSPLHF. The DNA for the CDR3 is TGTGCCAGCAGTACACGACAGGGGGGTAATTCACCCCTCCACTTT.

This clone has only one observation. The chain combines TRBV28 with TRBJ1-6, with D possibly being TRBD1 (6 bases). The length of the CDR3 is 16 residues. V lost 4 bases, J lost 10 bases, and 20 bases lay in between. The germline CDR1 and CDR2 sequences are MDHEN and SYDVKM. Written as DNA, the CDR3 is TGTGCCAGCAGTTCCTCCTCCCACAGGGTAACATCACCCCTCCACTTT. This translates into CASSSSSHRVTSPLHF.

The chain combines TRBV7-2 with TRBJ1-2, with TRBD1 identical over 8 bases. V shed 5 bases and J 7 bases; nucleotides not matched to a gene: 9. Germline lookup yields CDR1 SGHTA and CDR2 FQGNSA. The CDR3 is 14 residues long. CDR3 amino acids: CASSTQGQGVGYTF. The CDR3, as DNA: TGTGCCAGCAGCACCCAAGGACAGGGAGTTGGCTACACCTTC.

This chain links TRBV9 with TRBJ2-2; tentative D call: TRBD1 (5 bases). The CDR3 is made up of 16 amino acids. V was pared by 2 bases and J by 0 bases, with 11 bases between. The germline gives CDR1 SGDLS, CDR2 YYNGEE. CDR3 amino acids: CASSVRQSANTGELFF. The CDR3 coding sequence is TGTGCCAGCAGCGTGAGACAGAGCGCGAACACCGGGGAGCTGTTTTTT.

This chain connects TRBV9 to TRBJ2-3; TRBD1 matches 7 bases. After removal of 3 bases from V and 1 base from J, the junction contained 8 bases not matched to a gene. Germline V gene data show CDR1 as SGDLS and CDR2 as YYNGEE. This CDR3 has 16 amino acids. CDR3 sequence: CASSETGTPGTDTQYF. CDR3 sequence (DNA): TGTGCCAGCAGCGAGACAGGGACCCCTGGCACAGATACGCAGTATTTT.

The chain carries TRBV13 and TRBJ2-7; possible D gene TRBD1, 5 bases. Germline CDR1 PRHDT, CDR2 FYEKMQ (reference sequence). The germline V and J ends were trimmed by 5 bases and 5 bases, with 13 bases remaining between them. This CDR3 contains 13 residues. The CDR3 DNA reads as TGTGCCAGCAGCCAGGTTGTAGGGGACGAGCAGTACTTC. Its protein is CASSQVVGDEQYF.